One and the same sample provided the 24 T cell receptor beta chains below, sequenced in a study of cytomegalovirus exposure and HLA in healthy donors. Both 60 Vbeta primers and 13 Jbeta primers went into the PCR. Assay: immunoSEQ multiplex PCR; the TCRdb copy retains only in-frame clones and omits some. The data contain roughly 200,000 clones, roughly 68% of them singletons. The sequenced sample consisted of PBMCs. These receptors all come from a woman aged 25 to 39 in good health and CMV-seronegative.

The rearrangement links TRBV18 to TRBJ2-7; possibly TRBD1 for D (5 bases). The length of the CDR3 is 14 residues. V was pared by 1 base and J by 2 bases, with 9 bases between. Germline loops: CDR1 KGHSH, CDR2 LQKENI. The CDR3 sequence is CASSPLMTAYEQYF. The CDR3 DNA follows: TGTGCCAGCTCACCACTGATGACAGCCTACGAGCAGTACTTC.

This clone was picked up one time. CDR3 amino acids: CASSFSDGPGELFF. Here the CDR3 DNA reads TGTGCCAGCAGCTTCTCCGATGGGCCCGGGGAGCTGTTTTTT. This chain connects TRBV7-9 to TRBJ2-2, with D hard to call. V dropped 3 bases and J dropped 6 bases, with 11 bases sitting between them. This CDR3 spans 14 amino acids. The V gene's germline CDR1 is SEHNR and CDR2 FQNEAQ (reference sequence).

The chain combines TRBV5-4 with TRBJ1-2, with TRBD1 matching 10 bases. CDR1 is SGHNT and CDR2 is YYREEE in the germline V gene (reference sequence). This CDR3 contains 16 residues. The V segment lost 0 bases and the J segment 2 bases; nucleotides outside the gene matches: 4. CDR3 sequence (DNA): TGTGCCAGCAGCTTGGGGGCGGGACAGGGGAACTATGGCTACACCTTC. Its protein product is CASSLGAGQGNYGYTF.

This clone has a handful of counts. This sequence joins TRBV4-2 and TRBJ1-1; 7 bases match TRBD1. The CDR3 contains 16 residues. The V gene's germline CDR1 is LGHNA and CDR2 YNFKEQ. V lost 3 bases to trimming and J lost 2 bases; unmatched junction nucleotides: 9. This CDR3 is CASSQLRQGPNTEAFF. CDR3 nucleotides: TGTGCCAGCAGCCAGCTCCGACAGGGCCCTAACACTGAAGCTTTCTTT.

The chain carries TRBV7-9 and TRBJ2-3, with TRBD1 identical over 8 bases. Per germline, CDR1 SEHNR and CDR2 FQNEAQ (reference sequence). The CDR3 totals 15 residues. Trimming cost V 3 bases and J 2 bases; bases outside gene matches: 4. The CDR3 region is CASSLGDRYTDTQYF. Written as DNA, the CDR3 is TGTGCCAGCAGCTTGGGGGACAGGTACACAGATACGCAGTATTTT.

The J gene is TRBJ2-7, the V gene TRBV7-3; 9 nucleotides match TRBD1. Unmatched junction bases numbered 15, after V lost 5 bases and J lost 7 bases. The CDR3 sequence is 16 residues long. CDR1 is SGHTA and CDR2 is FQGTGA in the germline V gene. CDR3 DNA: TGTGCCAGCAGCCCACGCGGGACAGGGAGAATCGCGGAGCAGTACTTC. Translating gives CASSPRGTGRIAEQYF.

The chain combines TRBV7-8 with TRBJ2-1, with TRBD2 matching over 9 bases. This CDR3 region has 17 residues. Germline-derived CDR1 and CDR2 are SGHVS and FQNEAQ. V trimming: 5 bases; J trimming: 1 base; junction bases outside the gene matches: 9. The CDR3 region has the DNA TGTGCCAGCAGCCCCCACCGTCTAGCGGGGTCCTACAATGAGCAGTTCTTC. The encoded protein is CASSPHRLAGSYNEQFF.

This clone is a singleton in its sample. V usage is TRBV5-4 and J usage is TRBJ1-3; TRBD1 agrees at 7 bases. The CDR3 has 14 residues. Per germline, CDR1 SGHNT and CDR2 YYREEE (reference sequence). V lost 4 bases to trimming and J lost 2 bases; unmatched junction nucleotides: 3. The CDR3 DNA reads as TGTGCCAGCAGCCCCGGACAGGCTGGAAACACCATATATTTT. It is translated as CASSPGQAGNTIYF. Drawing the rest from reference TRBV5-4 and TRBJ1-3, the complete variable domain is ETGVTQSPTHLIKTRGQQVTLRCSSQSGHNTVSWYQQALGQGPQFIFQYYREEENGRGNFPPRFSGLQFPNYSSELNVNALELDDSALYLCASSPGQAGNTIYFGEGSWLTVV.

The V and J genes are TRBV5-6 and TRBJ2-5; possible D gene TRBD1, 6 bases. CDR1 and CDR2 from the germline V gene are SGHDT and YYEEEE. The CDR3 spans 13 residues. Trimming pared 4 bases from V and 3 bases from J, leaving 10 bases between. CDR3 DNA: TGTGCCAGCAGCCCCGACAGGAAAGAGACCCAGTACTTC. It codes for CASSPDRKETQYF.

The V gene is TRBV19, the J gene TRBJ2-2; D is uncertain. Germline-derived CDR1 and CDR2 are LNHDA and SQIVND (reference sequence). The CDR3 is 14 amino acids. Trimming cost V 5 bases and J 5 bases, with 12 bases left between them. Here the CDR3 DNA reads TGTGCCAGTAGTTTTGTATCGAGAACCGGGGAGCTGTTTTTT. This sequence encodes CASSFVSRTGELFF.

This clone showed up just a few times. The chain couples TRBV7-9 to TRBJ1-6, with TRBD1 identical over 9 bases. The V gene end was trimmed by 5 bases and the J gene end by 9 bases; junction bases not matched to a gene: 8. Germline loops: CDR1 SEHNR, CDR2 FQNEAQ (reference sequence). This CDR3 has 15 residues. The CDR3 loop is CASSHDRGSGSPLHF. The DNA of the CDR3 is TGTGCCAGCAGCCACGACAGGGGGTCGGGTTCACCCCTCCACTTT.

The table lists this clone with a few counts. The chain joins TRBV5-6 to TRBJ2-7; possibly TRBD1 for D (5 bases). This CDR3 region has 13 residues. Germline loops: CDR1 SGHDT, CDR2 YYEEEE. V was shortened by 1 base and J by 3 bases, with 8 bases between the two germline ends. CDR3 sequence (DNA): TGTGCCAGCAGCTTGCAGGGTCTCTACGAGCAGTACTTC. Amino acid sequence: CASSLQGLYEQYF.

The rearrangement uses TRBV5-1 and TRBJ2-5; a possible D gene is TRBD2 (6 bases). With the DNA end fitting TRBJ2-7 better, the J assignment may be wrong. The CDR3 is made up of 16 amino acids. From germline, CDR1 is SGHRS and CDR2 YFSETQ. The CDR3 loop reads CASSAPGGIGNYEQYF. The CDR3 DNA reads TGCGCCAGCAGCGCCCCCGGGGGAATAGGTAACTACGAGCAGTACTTC.

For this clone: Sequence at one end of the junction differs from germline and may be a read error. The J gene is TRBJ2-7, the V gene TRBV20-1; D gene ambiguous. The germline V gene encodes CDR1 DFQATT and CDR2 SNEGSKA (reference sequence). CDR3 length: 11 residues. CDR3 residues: CSARDVSQAPF. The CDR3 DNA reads TGCAGTGCTAGAGATGTTAGCCAAGCACCCTTC.

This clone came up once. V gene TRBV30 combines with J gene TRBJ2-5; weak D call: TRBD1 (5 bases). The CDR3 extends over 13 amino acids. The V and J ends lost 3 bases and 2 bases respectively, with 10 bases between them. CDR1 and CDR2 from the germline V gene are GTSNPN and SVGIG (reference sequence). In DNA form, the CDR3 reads TGTGCCTGGAGACCAGGGCTACAAGAGACCCAGTACTTC. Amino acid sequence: CAWRPGLQETQYF.

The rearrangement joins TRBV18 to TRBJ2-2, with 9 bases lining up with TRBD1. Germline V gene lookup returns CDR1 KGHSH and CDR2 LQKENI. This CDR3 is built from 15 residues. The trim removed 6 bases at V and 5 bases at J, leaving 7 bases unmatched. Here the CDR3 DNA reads TGTGCCAGCTCGCAAAGGACAGGGGAAACCGGGGAGCTGTTTTTT. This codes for CASSQRTGETGELFF.

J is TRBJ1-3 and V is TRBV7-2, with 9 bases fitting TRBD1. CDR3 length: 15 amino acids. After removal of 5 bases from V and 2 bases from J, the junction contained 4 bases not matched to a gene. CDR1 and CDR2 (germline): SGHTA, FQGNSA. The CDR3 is CASSVDRGAGNTIYF. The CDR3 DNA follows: TGTGCCAGCAGCGTGGACAGGGGAGCTGGAAACACCATATATTTT.

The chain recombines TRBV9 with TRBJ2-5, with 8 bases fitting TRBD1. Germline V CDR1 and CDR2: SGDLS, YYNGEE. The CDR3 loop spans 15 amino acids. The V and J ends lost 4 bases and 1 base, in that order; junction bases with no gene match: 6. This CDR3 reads CASSTGQGRQETQYF. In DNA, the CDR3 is TGTGCCAGCAGCACCGGACAGGGTCGCCAAGAGACCCAGTACTTC.

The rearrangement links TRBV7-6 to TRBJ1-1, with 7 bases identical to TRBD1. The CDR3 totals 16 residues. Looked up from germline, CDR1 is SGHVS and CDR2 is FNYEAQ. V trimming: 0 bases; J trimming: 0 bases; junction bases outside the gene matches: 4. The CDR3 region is CASSLAPGQMNTEAFF. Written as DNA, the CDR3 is TGTGCCAGCAGCTTAGCGCCGGGACAGATGAACACTGAAGCTTTCTTT.

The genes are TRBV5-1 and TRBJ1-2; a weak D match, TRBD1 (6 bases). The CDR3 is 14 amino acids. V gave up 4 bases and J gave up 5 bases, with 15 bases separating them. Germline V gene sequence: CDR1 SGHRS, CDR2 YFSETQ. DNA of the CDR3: TGCGCCAGCAGCCCGGGGGGACAACTATATGGCTACACCTTC. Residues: CASSPGGQLYGYTF.

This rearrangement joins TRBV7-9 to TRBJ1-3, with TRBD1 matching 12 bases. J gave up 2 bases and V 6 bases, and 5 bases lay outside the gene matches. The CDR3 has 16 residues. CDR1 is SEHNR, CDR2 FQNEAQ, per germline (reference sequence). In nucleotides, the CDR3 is TGTGCCAGCAGACCCCGGGACAGGGGGCCTGGAAACACCATATATTTT. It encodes CASRPRDRGPGNTIYF.

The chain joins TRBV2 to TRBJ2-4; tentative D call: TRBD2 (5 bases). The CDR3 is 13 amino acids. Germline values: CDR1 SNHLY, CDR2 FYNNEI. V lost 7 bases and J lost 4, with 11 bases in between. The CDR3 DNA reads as TGTGCCAGCATGTGGGGAGAAAAAAACATTCAGTACTTC. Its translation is CASMWGEKNIQYF.

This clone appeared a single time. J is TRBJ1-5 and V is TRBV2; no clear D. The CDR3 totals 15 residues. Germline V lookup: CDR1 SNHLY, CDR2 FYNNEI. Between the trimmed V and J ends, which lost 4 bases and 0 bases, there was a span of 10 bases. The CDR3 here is CASSVRMYSNQPQHF. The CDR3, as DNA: TGTGCCAGCAGTGTCAGGATGTATAGCAATCAGCCCCAGCATTTT.

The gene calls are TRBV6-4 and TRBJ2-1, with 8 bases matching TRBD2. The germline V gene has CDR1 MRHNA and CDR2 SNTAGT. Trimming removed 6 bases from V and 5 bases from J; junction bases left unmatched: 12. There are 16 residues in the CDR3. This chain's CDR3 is CASSSQAGGGDNEQFF. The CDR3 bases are TGTGCCAGCAGCAGTCAGGCGGGAGGAGGGGACAATGAGCAGTTCTTC.